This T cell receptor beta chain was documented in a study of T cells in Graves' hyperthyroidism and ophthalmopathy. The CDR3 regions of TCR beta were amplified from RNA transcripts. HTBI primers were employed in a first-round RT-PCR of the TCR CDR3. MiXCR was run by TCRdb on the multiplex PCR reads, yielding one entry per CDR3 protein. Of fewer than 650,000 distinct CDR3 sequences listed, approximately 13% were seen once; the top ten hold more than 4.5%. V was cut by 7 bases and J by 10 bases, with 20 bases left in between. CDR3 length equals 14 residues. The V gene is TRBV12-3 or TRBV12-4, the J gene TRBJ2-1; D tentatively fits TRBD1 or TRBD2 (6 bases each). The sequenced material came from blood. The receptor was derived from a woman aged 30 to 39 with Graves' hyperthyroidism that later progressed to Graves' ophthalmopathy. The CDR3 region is CASIKAGAGGEQFF. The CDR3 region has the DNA TGTGCCAGCATTAAAGCAGGGGCTGGGGGGGAGCAGTTCTTC.